These T cell receptor beta chains were read from a single sample in a study of blood T cell repertoires in COVID-19. This table comes from immunoSEQ multiplex PCR, and its TCRdb copy is limited to in-frame clones, with some not included. The sample has a few hundred thousand clones, more than 70% seen once; the top ten hold 1.6%. The specimen sequenced was peripheral blood. The receptors here all came from a woman in her 50s with acute or convalescent COVID-19. Each CDR3 is given with its conserved first and last residue. A D gene is named only where the DNA matches it firmly. Expanded clones are given a class, and other clones once, few, many or no size at all.

V gene	clone size	CDR3 length	D gene	J gene	CDR3 DNA	CDR3 protein
TRBV18	-	17	TRBD1	TRBJ2-5	TGTGCCAGCTCACCACCAGCCGACAGGGGATTGCGAGAGACCCAGTACTTC	CASSPPADRGLRETQYF
TRBV10-1	-	21	TRBD1	TRBJ1-1	TGCGCCAGCAGTGATCAGCCTCCAGGGGGAGACCGGGGCCGGATGAGCACTGAAGCTTTCTTT	CASSDQPPGGDRGRMSTEAFF
TRBV3-1/TRBV3-2	-	12	-	TRBJ1-4	TGTGCCAGCAGCCAAGCGGGAACAAAACTGTTTTTT	CASSQAGTKLFF
TRBV2	once	15	-	TRBJ2-1	TGTGCCAGCAGACCTGCGGGACTTGGCTACAATGAGCAGTTCTTC	CASRPAGLGYNEQFF
TRBV28	-	13	-	TRBJ1-2	TGTGCCACGTGGTCAGGGACTAACTATGGCTACACCTTC	CATWSGTNYGYTF
TRBV18	-	18	-	TRBJ2-7	TGTGCCAGCTCACCACAGAACCAGGGGTTGGATGGCGGCTACGAGCAGTACTTC	CASSPQNQGLDGGYEQYF
TRBV28	-	14	TRBD1	TRBJ2-7	TGTGCCAGCCACTCAGGGGGCAGCTCCTACGAGCAGTACTTC	CASHSGGSSYEQYF
TRBV9	-	14	-	TRBJ1-3	TGTGCCAGCAGCGAGTTACACACCATGAACACCATATATTTT	CASSELHTMNTIYF
TRBV6-5	-	13	-	TRBJ2-7	TGTGCCAGCTTCCACGAGGTATCGGCCGAGCAGTACTTC	CASFHEVSAEQYF
TRBV28	-	15	-	TRBJ1-2	TGTGCCAGCAGCCCCCAACAGATTATAAACTATGGCTACACCTTC	CASSPQQIINYGYTF
TRBV2	few	13	-	TRBJ2-7	TGTGCCAGCAGTCCGGACAGTACCTACGAGCAGTACTTC	CASSPDSTYEQYF
TRBV5-1	-	14	-	TRBJ2-1	TGCGCCAGCAGCTGGGAAGGACAGATCAATGAGCAGTTCTTC	CASSWEGQINEQFF
TRBV29-1	-	16	TRBD1	TRBJ2-1	TGCAGCGCGCTAGGGGGACAGGGGCCCCTGGCGAGTGAGCAGTTCTTC	CSALGGQGPLASEQFF
TRBV30	-	14	TRBD2	TRBJ2-1	TGTGCCTCCACCTCGGTAGCGGGAGACAATGAGCAGTTCTTC	CASTSVAGDNEQFF
TRBV9	-	12	-	TRBJ2-2	TGTGCCAGCAGCGTTATCCTCGGGGAGCTGTTTTTT	CASSVILGELFF
TRBV12-5	-	12	-	TRBJ2-1	TGTGCTAGTGGTGGGCCTTACAATGAGCAGTTCTTC	CASGGPYNEQFF
TRBV6-1	once	14	-	TRBJ2-3	TGTGCCAGCAGTCAAGCCAGGTACACAGATACGCAGTATTTT	CASSQARYTDTQYF
TRBV4-3	-	16	TRBD1	TRBJ2-1	TGCGCCAGCAGCCCCTGGGACAGGGAGGGTTACAATGAGCAGTTCTTC	CASSPWDREGYNEQFF
TRBV27	-	13	-	TRBJ1-1	TGTGCCAGCAGTTTATCGCGTAGAACTGAAGCTTTCTTT	CASSLSRRTEAFF
TRBV7-3	-	12	-	TRBJ1-1	TGTGCCAGCAGCTCACCTGGGGGGGAGGCTTTCTTT	CASSSPGGEAFF
TRBV24-1	-	14	-	TRBJ1-4	TGTGCCACCAGTTCCGGGTCGGTTAATGAAAAACTGTTTTTT	CATSSGSVNEKLFF
TRBV7-2	-	15	TRBD2	TRBJ2-3	TGTGCCAGCAGCTTTACCGGGAGCGGGGCAGATACGCAGTATTTT	CASSFTGSGADTQYF
TRBV6-5	-	15	-	TRBJ2-1	TGTGCCAGCAGGAAGACCGGACAACTGTACAATGAGCAGTTCTTC	CASRKTGQLYNEQFF
TRBV4-2	-	14	-	TRBJ1-4	TGTGCCAGCAGCCAAGGGGCCGGATATGAAAAACTGTTTTTT	CASSQGAGYEKLFF
TRBV6-6	-	12	-	TRBJ2-1	TGTGCCAGCAGTACTACTCCGAATGAGCAGTTCTTC	CASSTTPNEQFF
TRBV30	-	12	-	TRBJ1-1	TGTGCCTGGAGTCAAGGGGACACTGAAGCTTTCTTT	CAWSQGDTEAFF
TRBV27	-	15	-	TRBJ1-5	TGTGCCAGCAGTTGGGCAGGCGATAGCAATCAGCCCCAGCATTTT	CASSWAGDSNQPQHF
TRBV7-2	-	15	-	TRBJ2-7	TGTGCCAGCAGCAAAGAACGGGCCCCGGGGTACGAGCAGTACTTC	CASSKERAPGYEQYF
TRBV6-5	-	12	TRBD1	TRBJ1-1	TGTGCCAGCAGTCGGACAGGCCTTGAAGCTTTCTTT	CASSRTGLEAFF
TRBV5-5	-	15	TRBD1	TRBJ1-4	TGTGCCAGCAGCTCGACAGGGATGCTGTATGAAAAACTGTTTTTT	CASSSTGMLYEKLFF
TRBV5-1	-	14	-	TRBJ1-3	TGCGCCAGCAGACCGGACAGCTCTGGAAACACCATATATTTT	CASRPDSSGNTIYF
TRBV24-1	-	16	TRBD2	TRBJ2-1	TGTGCCACCAGTGATTTGACTAGCGGAAAGTACAATGAGCAGTTCTTC	CATSDLTSGKYNEQFF
TRBV28	-	15	TRBD1	TRBJ1-5	TGTGCCAGCAGTTTCAGGACAGGGACGAGACAGCCCCAGCATTTT	CASSFRTGTRQPQHF
TRBV5-6	-	15	TRBD1	TRBJ1-2	TGTGCCAGCAGCTTCGGCAGGGGGCGCAACTATGGCTACACCTTC	CASSFGRGRNYGYTF
TRBV5-5	-	17	-	TRBJ1-3	TGTGCCAGCAGCTTGTTGGTCTTTTCTGATGGGCTGAACACCATATATTTT	CASSLLVFSDGLNTIYF
TRBV13	-	16	TRBD1	TRBJ1-4	TGTGCCAGCAGCCTACAGGGGGCTTTAGCTAATGAAAAACTGTTTTTT	CASSLQGALANEKLFF
TRBV5-1	-	15	TRBD1	TRBJ1-2	TGCGCCAGCAGCCCCCGGACAGGGGGAGGTCAAGGCTACACCTTC	CASSPRTGGGQGYTF
TRBV5-1	-	17	-	TRBJ1-2	TGCGCCAGCAGACCCTCCGGGACACCAGCCCCGATCTATGGCTACACCTTC	CASRPSGTPAPIYGYTF
TRBV7-9	-	16	TRBD2	TRBJ2-1	TGTGCCAGCAGCCCGCAGACTAGCGGGATAAACAATGAGCAGTTCTTC	CASSPQTSGINNEQFF
TRBV19	-	14	TRBD1	TRBJ2-7	TGTGCCAGTAGTTTCGGGACAGGGTTGTACGAGCAGTACTTC	CASSFGTGLYEQYF